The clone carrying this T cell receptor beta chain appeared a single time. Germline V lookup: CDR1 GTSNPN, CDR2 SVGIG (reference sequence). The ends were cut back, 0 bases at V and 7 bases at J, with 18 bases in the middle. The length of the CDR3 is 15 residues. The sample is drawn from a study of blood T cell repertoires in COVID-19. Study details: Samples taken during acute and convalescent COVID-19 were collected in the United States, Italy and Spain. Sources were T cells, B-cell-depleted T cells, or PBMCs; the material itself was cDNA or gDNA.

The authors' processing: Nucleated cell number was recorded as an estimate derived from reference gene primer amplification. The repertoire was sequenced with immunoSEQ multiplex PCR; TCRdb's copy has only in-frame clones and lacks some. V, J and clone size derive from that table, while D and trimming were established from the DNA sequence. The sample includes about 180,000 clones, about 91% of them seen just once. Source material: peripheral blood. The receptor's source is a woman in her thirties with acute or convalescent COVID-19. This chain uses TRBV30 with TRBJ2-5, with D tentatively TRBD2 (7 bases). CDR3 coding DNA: TGTGCCTGGAGTGTACGGGGGGCCGAACTGGGGACCCAGTACTTC. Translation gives CAWSVRGAELGTQYF.